This T cell receptor (beta chain) was identified during a study of shared clonotypes between healthy human individuals. Using immunoSEQ multiplex PCR, the repertoire was profiled, and TCRdb retains in-frame clones only, with some absent. The table has 400,000 to 600,000 clones, more than 95% seen once. Germline CDR1 MNHEY, CDR2 SVGAGI. The ends were cut back, 5 bases at V and 3 bases at J, with 11 bases in the middle. This CDR3 is 14 amino acids long. General observations from the study: Clonotypes shared by all four donors outscored non-shared clonotypes in generation probability.

All donors qualified as healthy HIV-negative adults and had experienced no recent acute infections or vaccinations. Every donor was a Caucasian adult from Nashville, Tennessee. Of note for this clone: Its target is not known.

Sequencing input: naive CD4+ T cells sorted from blood. The subset: CD45RA+ positively selected. The rearrangement uses TRBV6-5 and TRBJ1-5; unclear D gene. The source of this sequence is a woman aged 25 to 39 in good health. CDR3 amino acids: CASSALDPNQPQHF. The CDR3, as DNA: TGTGCCAGCAGTGCATTGGATCCCAATCAGCCCCAGCATTTT.